This T cell receptor beta chain was profiled in a study of T cell repertoires in cytomegalovirus infection. Study background: Recently described HLA-C-restricted plus well-studied HLA-B-restricted CMV epitopes were used. Public TCR beta signatures marked donors with CMV infection and the matching HLA.

Study conclusions and caveats: Totalled public TCR beta family frequency picked out people who carried CMV plus the relevant HLA. Dominant in the ex vivo response were TCR beta clonotypes restricted by HLA-C and specific for CMV.

V trimming: 5 bases; J trimming: 2 bases; junction bases outside the gene matches: 7. Germline V CDR1 and CDR2: SGHTA, FQGNSA. The CDR3 is 15 residues long. From the reads, TCRdb called clonotypes with MiXCR, one entry per CDR3 protein. The sample contains 300,000 to 400,000 distinct CDR3 sequences, 25% to 35% of which appear only once. Remarks on this clonotype: Its target is unknown.

The chain uses TRBV7-2 and TRBJ1-1; 8 bases line up with TRBD1. The source was cultured PBMCs, collected from culture after CMV antigen stimulation. This receptor was taken from a human donor in good health (CMV status not recorded). Some clones in this sample may be carry-over from other donors' samples. In DNA form, the CDR3 reads TGTGCCAGCAGCCCCTGGGACAGGCCTAACACTGAAGCTTTCTTT. This translates into CASSPWDRPNTEAFF.